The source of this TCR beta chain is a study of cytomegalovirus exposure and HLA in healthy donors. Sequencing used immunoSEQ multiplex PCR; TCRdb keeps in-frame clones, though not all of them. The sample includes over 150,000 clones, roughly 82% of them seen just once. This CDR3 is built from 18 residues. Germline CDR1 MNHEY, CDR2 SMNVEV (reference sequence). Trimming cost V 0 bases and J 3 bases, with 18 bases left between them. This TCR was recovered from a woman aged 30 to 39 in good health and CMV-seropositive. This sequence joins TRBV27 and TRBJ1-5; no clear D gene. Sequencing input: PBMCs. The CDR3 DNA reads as TGTGCCAGCAGTTTATCTTCCGTCGGATACAGTACCAATCAGCCCCAGCATTTT. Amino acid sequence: CASSLSSVGYSTNQPQHF.